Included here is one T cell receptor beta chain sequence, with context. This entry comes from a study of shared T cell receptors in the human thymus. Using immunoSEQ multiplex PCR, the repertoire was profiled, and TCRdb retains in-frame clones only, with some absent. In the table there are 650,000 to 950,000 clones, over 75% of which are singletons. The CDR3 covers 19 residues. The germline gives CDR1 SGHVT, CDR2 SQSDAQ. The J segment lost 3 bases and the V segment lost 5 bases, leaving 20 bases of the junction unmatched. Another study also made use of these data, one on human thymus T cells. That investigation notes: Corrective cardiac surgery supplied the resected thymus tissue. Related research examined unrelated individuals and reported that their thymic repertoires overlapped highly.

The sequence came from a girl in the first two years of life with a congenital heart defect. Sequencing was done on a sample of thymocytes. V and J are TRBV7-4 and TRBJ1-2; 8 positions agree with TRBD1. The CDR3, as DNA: TGTGCCAGCAGCATAAGATGGGAGACAGGGGTGGGGGTTTACTATGGCTACACCTTC. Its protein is CASSIRWETGVGVYYGYTF.